The 9 T cell receptor beta chains below all came from one sample that was sequenced in a study of T cell changes during pregnancy in multiple sclerosis (dated by TCRdb to the late 2010s). The method was the immunoSEQ multiplex PCR assay. TCRdb retrieved this table from immuneACCESS and kept in-frame rearrangements only. Not all clones are present; in checked studies, unresolved V genes account for under half, and no reason is known for the remainder. The sample includes about 96,000 clones, with almost 95% observed a single time. The ten largest make up over 2% of the sample. This specimen was peripheral blood, taken in the first trimester of pregnancy. These receptors all stem from a female donor with multiple sclerosis, enrolled in a pregnancy study.

The rearrangement joins TRBV6-5 to TRBJ2-2; TRBD1 agrees at 8 bases. Germline values: CDR1 MNHEY, CDR2 SVGAGI. J was trimmed by 4 bases and V by 5 bases; bases with no gene match: 6. The CDR3 runs to 15 residues. Here the CDR3 reads CASSATGALTGELFF. Here the CDR3 DNA reads TGTGCCAGCAGTGCGACAGGGGCCCTCACCGGGGAGCTGTTTTTT.

The gene calls are TRBV29-1 and TRBJ2-1; TRBD2 aligns across 7 bases. Losses at the gene ends were 7 bases for V and 3 bases for J; bases not matched to a gene: 15. This CDR3 has 16 amino acids. CDR1 SQVTM and CDR2 ANQGSEA come from the germline V gene. CDR3 in amino acids: CSAGGSPSGYYNEQFF. CDR3 nucleotides: TGCAGCGCTGGGGGATCACCTAGCGGATACTACAATGAGCAGTTCTTC.

The V call is TRBV6-1, the J call TRBJ1-5; a weak D match, TRBD1 (6 bases). CDR3 size: 14 residues. Trimming removed 7 bases from V and 6 bases from J, with 16 bases in between. CDR1 is MNHNS, CDR2 SASEGT, per germline. Here the CDR3 DNA reads TGTGCCAGCAATGTAGGCGGGGGGGCTCAGCCCCAGCATTTT. It specifies CASNVGGGAQPQHF.

J is TRBJ1-2 and V is TRBV9, with 9 bases that match TRBD1. The CDR3 totals 13 residues. Germline V gives CDR1 SGDLS, CDR2 YYNGEE. Trimming at V came to 7 bases and at J to 8 bases, leaving 9 bases not matched to a gene. CDR3 DNA: TGTGCCAGCGCCCGGGACAGGGCTGTCGGCTACACCTTC. Translated: CASARDRAVGYTF.

This clone occurred once. The rearrangement uses TRBV29-1 and TRBJ1-1; D possibly corresponds to TRBD1 (6 bases). Per the germline V gene, CDR1 is SQVTM and CDR2 is ANQGSEA. There are 12 residues in the CDR3. Trimming pared 0 bases from V and 11 bases from J, leaving 13 bases between. The CDR3 DNA follows: TGCAGCGTTGAAGAAGGGGGGGCCGAGGCTTTCTTT. Encoded protein: CSVEEGGAEAFF.

This clone was seen once. This chain links TRBV7-3 with TRBJ2-2, with 9 bases identical to TRBD2. The CDR3 is 18 residues long. Germline V gives CDR1 SGHTA, CDR2 FQGTGA. Losses at the gene ends were 5 bases for V and 0 bases for J; bases not matched to a gene: 10. The CDR3 region is CASSANRLAAANTGELFF. In DNA, the CDR3 is TGTGCCAGCAGCGCGAACAGACTAGCGGCTGCGAACACCGGGGAGCTGTTTTTT.

The V and J genes are TRBV19 and TRBJ2-2; D is perhaps TRBD2 (5 bases). CDR1 is LNHDA and CDR2 is SQIVND in the germline V gene (reference sequence). V lost 7 bases and J 1 base, leaving 13 bases between the germline ends. The CDR3 has 15 amino acids. The CDR3 reads CASNDLGGNTGELFF. CDR3 DNA: TGTGCCAGTAACGACCTCGGAGGGAACACCGGGGAGCTGTTTTTT.

J is TRBJ2-3 and V is TRBV29-1, with TRBD1 as a possible D gene (5 bases). This CDR3 is built from 13 residues. Germline V gene data show CDR1 as SQVTM and CDR2 as ANQGSEA. The CDR3 sequence: CSIWAGQTDTQYF. In DNA, the CDR3 is TGCAGTATTTGGGCAGGGCAGACAGATACGCAGTATTTT.

CDR3 DNA sequence: TGTGCCACTCGGCGGGCGGGACAGGGTTCTTTAGAGCAGTACTTC. It codes for CATRRAGQGSLEQYF. The rearrangement links TRBV6-1 to TRBJ2-7; 9 nucleotides match TRBD1. Looked up from germline, CDR1 is MNHNS and CDR2 is SASEGT. CDR3 length: 15 residues. Unmatched junction bases numbered 17, after V lost 10 bases and J lost 7 bases.